Each of the 9 T cell receptor beta chains below was sequenced from the same sample in a study of CD8 T cells in Susac syndrome (dated by TCRdb to 2018 to 2020). Library method: the immunoSEQ multiplex PCR assay. RNA was extracted using the RNeasy kit, and roughly 0.5 to 1 microgram was reverse transcribed with random hexamers. Using fastp trimming at Q25 and MiXCR clonotype assembly, TCRdb reanalyzed the public sequencing data and kept in-frame beta chains. Rows with one shared CDR3 protein collapse into an entry with the most common genes and DNA. The sample contains a few hundred thousand distinct CDR3 sequences, around 92% of them found a single time. Jointly, the top ten make up around 0.07% of the sample. Input material: CD4+ T cells from PBMCs. The receptors here all came from a human donor with multiple sclerosis.

J is TRBJ1-2 and V is TRBV27; D not resolved. CDR3 length: 12 amino acids. Deletions cut 4 bases from V and 7 bases from J, with 10 bases between. Germline values: CDR1 MNHEY, CDR2 SMNVEV (reference sequence). The CDR3 region is CASSSIESGYTF. As DNA, the CDR3 is TGTGCCAGCAGTTCCATTGAGAGTGGCTACACCTTC.

The chain links TRBV7-9 to TRBJ1-2; the match to TRBD1 covers 8 bases. This CDR3 is built from 13 residues. The junction had 7 bases not matched to a gene; V was cut back by 6 bases and J by 7 bases. The germline V gene encodes CDR1 SEHNR and CDR2 FQNEAQ (reference sequence). CDR3 in DNA: TGTGCCAGCAGTTACCGGACAGGGTCTGGCTACACCTTC. Protein sequence: CASSYRTGSGYTF. The variable domain in full, with the rest retrieved from reference TRBV7-9 and TRBJ1-2, is DTGVSQNPRHKITKRGQNVTFRCDPISEHNRLYWYRQTLGQGPEFLTYFQNEAQLEKSRLLSDRFSAERPKGSFSTLEIQRTEQGDSAMYLCASSYRTGSGYTFGSGTRLTVV.

This chain links TRBV7-2 with TRBJ2-3; TRBD1 agrees at 9 bases. The CDR3 length is 15 residues. The germline gives CDR1 SGHTA, CDR2 FQGNSA. Trimming removed 5 bases from V and 2 bases from J; junction bases left unmatched: 5. This chain's CDR3 is CASSLRDRVTDTQYF. DNA for the CDR3: TGTGCCAGCAGCCTCCGGGACAGGGTCACAGATACGCAGTATTTT.

V is TRBV28 and J is TRBJ1-4, with a weak D call TRBD1 (5 bases). The CDR3 sequence is 14 residues long. Trimming took off 4 bases at V and 7 bases at J, with 13 bases between the two ends. Germline values: CDR1 MDHEN, CDR2 SYDVKM. CDR3 coding DNA: TGTGCCAGCAGTTCCCGACCGGGGGTTGAAAAACTGTTTTTT. It is translated as CASSSRPGVEKLFF.

The V gene is TRBV5-4, the J gene TRBJ1-2; unclear D gene. V lost 0 bases, J lost 3 bases, and 12 bases lay in between. Germline V lookup: CDR1 SGHNT, CDR2 YYREEE (reference sequence). The CDR3 is 15 residues long. This CDR3 is CASSLDGEAHYGYTF. The CDR3 DNA reads TGTGCCAGCAGCTTGGATGGGGAAGCCCACTATGGCTACACCTTC.

The V gene is TRBV19, the J gene TRBJ1-5; a possible D gene is TRBD1 (5 bases). The V end was cut by 11 bases, the J end by 2 bases, with 19 bases between. The CDR3 extends over 15 amino acids. Germline-derived CDR1 and CDR2 are LNHDA and SQIVND (reference sequence). CDR3 in DNA: TGTGCCTCTCAGAAGGGTAGGGGAGGCAATCAGCCCCAGCATTTT. Translation gives CASQKGRGGNQPQHF.

The genes are TRBV7-9 and TRBJ1-4; no definite D call. This CDR3 is built from 14 residues. Germline V gives CDR1 SEHNR, CDR2 FQNEAQ (reference sequence). V was cut by 5 bases and J by 3 bases, with 10 bases left in between. CDR3 amino acids: CASSPPKPNEKLFF. The CDR3 DNA sequence: TGTGCCAGCAGCCCCCCGAAGCCTAATGAAAAACTGTTTTTT.

The rearrangement links TRBV10-3 to TRBJ1-1; maybe TRBD1 (5 bases). The CDR3 consists of 13 residues. Germline-derived CDR1 and CDR2 are ENHRY and SYGVKD. Deletions cut 4 bases from V and 8 bases from J, with 14 bases between. CDR3 loop: CAISGGDSEEAFF. CDR3 nucleotide sequence: TGTGCCATCAGTGGGGGAGACAGCGAGGAAGCTTTCTTT.

In its sample, this clonotype was seen once. The chain combines TRBV5-1 with TRBJ2-7; the match to TRBD1 covers 11 bases. CDR1 SGHRS and CDR2 YFSETQ come from the germline V gene. The junction had 13 bases not matched to a gene; V was cut back by 1 base and J by 4 bases. The CDR3 covers 18 residues. The CDR3 loop reads CASSLHGQGAIGAYEQYF. CDR3 coding DNA: TGCGCCAGCAGCTTGCACGGACAGGGGGCTATAGGGGCGTACGAGCAGTACTTC.